One sample yielded the 28 T cell receptor beta chains listed below, sequenced in a study of blood T cell repertoires in COVID-19. The table came from immunoSEQ multiplex PCR; TCRdb's copy has only in-frame clones and leaves some out. Of about 160,000 clones listed, about 85% are singletons. What was sequenced was peripheral blood. All receptors derive from a woman aged 55-75 years with active or convalescent COVID-19.

V and J are TRBV2 and TRBJ2-2, with D perhaps matching TRBD1 (5 bases). The CDR3 length is 14 residues. The germline V gene has CDR1 SNHLY and CDR2 FYNNEI. Trimming pared 5 bases from V and 2 bases from J, leaving 9 bases between. The CDR3 loop reads CASSYTGNTGELFF. The CDR3 DNA reads as TGTGCCAGCAGTTATACAGGAAACACCGGGGAGCTGTTTTTT. Full variable domain (remainder filled in from reference TRBV2 and TRBJ2-2): EPEVTQTPSHQVTQMGQEVILRCVPISNHLYFYWYRQILGQKVEFLVSFYNNEISEKSEIFDDQFSVERPDGSNFTLKIRSTKLEDSAMYFCASSYTGNTGELFFGEGSRLTVL.

The chain uses TRBV7-2 and TRBJ1-5, with D unresolved. V lost 2 bases and J 11 bases, leaving 13 bases between the germline ends. Germline V gives CDR1 SGHTA, CDR2 FQGNSA. This CDR3 region has 13 residues. The DNA for the CDR3 is TGTGCCAGCAGCTTAAATCTTGCGGTCGCCCAGCATTTT. It yields the protein CASSLNLAVAQHF.

The V gene is TRBV19, the J gene TRBJ1-2; TRBD1 matches 11 bases. The CDR3 has 15 residues. Germline CDR1 is LNHDA and CDR2 is SQIVND (reference sequence). Trimming cost V 5 bases and J 4 bases; bases outside gene matches: 6. CDR3 in amino acids: CASSPRDRGIYGYTF. The CDR3 bases are TGTGCCAGTAGTCCCCGGGACAGGGGGATCTATGGCTACACCTTC. Filled out from reference TRBV19 and TRBJ1-2, the complete variable domain reads DGGITQSPKYLFRKEGQNVTLSCEQNLNHDAMYWYRQDPGQGLRLIYYSQIVNDFQKGDIAEGYSVSREKKESFPLTVTSAQKNPTAFYLCASSPRDRGIYGYTFGSGTRLTVV.

This clone was seen only a few times. CDR3 in amino acids: CAITGDRYSEETQYF. The DNA of the CDR3 is TGTGCCATCACCGGGGACAGATACTCAGAAGAGACCCAGTACTTC. The rearrangement uses TRBV10-3 and TRBJ2-5; 7 bases fit TRBD1. The CDR3 runs 15 residues. V trimming: 7 bases; J trimming: 3 bases; junction bases outside the gene matches: 11. Germline-derived CDR1 and CDR2 are ENHRY and SYGVKD.

The chain combines TRBV18 with TRBJ2-2; the D gene is possibly TRBD1 (6 bases). V was trimmed by 5 bases and J by 6 bases, leaving 19 bases between them. The CDR3 has 16 amino acids. Germline V lookup: CDR1 KGHSH, CDR2 LQKENI. This chain's CDR3 is CASSSGQTGDPGELFF. The CDR3 DNA reads TGTGCCAGCTCATCCGGACAGACGGGTGACCCCGGGGAGCTGTTTTTT.

The rearrangement uses TRBV29-1 and TRBJ1-2; maybe TRBD1 (6 bases). Germline V lookup: CDR1 SQVTM, CDR2 ANQGSEA. This CDR3 is 11 amino acids long. V was cut by 6 bases and J by 7 bases, with 12 bases left in between. CDR3 DNA sequence: TGCAGCGTCAGGGGAGCGGCTGGCTACACCTTC. It codes for CSVRGAAGYTF.

The chain has TRBV5-4 and TRBJ2-1; D gene ambiguous. The V gene's germline CDR1 is SGHNT and CDR2 YYREEE (reference sequence). Trimming shortened V by 0 bases and J by 0 bases, and 7 bases separated the two germline ends. This CDR3 region has 15 residues. The DNA of the CDR3 is TGTGCCAGCAGCTTGGTCCTGAGCTCCTACAATGAGCAGTTCTTC. Translating gives CASSLVLSSYNEQFF. Complete variable domain (other parts from reference TRBV5-4 and TRBJ2-1): ETGVTQSPTHLIKTRGQQVTLRCSSQSGHNTVSWYQQALGQGPQFIFQYYREEENGRGNFPPRFSGLQFPNYSSELNVNALELDDSALYLCASSLVLSSYNEQFFGPGTRLTVL.

The chain uses TRBV18 and TRBJ1-1; unclear D gene. The CDR3 has 14 amino acids. V lost 8 bases and J lost 1, with 14 bases in between. In germline, CDR1 is KGHSH, CDR2 LQKENI. The CDR3 DNA reads TGTGCCAGCCAGGTCAAATTCGCGAACACTGAAGCTTTCTTT. Its protein is CASQVKFANTEAFF.

V gene TRBV29-1 combines with J gene TRBJ2-1; the match to TRBD1 covers 7 bases. J was trimmed by 7 bases and V by 5 bases; bases with no gene match: 8. Looked up from germline, CDR1 is SQVTM and CDR2 is ANQGSEA. The CDR3 spans 13 residues. DNA for the CDR3: TGCAGCGTTCTCGGTCAGGGGGTGAATGAGCAGTTCTTC. This translates into CSVLGQGVNEQFF.

The chain couples TRBV19 to TRBJ1-5; D possibly corresponds to TRBD1 (6 bases). The CDR3 extends over 15 amino acids. Trimming cost V 6 bases and J 2 bases, with 14 bases left between them. In germline, CDR1 is LNHDA, CDR2 SQIVND (reference sequence). The CDR3 DNA follows: TGTGCCAGTAGGACGGACAGCTTCGGCAATCAGCCCCAGCATTTT. It yields the protein CASRTDSFGNQPQHF.

This sequence joins TRBV3-1 (or the pseudogene TRBV3-2) and TRBJ1-1; 8 positions match TRBD1. The CDR3 covers 14 residues. V gave up 5 bases and J gave up 8 bases; unmatched junction bases: 10. Germline V CDR1 and CDR2: LGHDT, YNNKEL (reference sequence). CDR3 protein: CASSYLNRGGEAFF. CDR3 coding DNA: TGTGCCAGCAGCTATCTAAACAGGGGGGGAGAAGCTTTCTTT.

The chain recombines TRBV5-6 with TRBJ2-7; tentative D call: TRBD1 (6 bases). Germline loops: CDR1 SGHDT, CDR2 YYEEEE. The V gene lost 2 bases and the J gene lost 4 bases, with 13 bases spanning the gap. The length of the CDR3 is 14 residues. The CDR3 spells CASSLRPGVYEQYF. Here the CDR3 DNA reads TGTGCCAGCAGCTTACGGCCAGGGGTATACGAGCAGTACTTC.

V gene TRBV6-5 combines with J gene TRBJ2-1; 11 bases are shared with TRBD2. This CDR3 spans 12 amino acids. The V gene's germline CDR1 is MNHEY and CDR2 SVGAGI. CDR3 amino acids: CATSGVGNEQFF. CDR3 DNA: TGTGCGACTAGCGGGGTCGGAAATGAGCAGTTCTTC.

The chain has TRBV13 and TRBJ1-1; 8 nucleotides match TRBD1. Trimming took 5 bases from V and 6 from J; bases not matched to a gene: 11. The CDR3 consists of 15 residues. Germline CDR1 is PRHDT and CDR2 is FYEKMQ (reference sequence). For the CDR3, the DNA is TGTGCCAGCAGCGATTCAACAGGGGGGCCCGCTGAAGCTTTCTTT. Translation: CASSDSTGGPAEAFF.

This rearrangement joins TRBV19 to TRBJ2-2, with a weak D call TRBD1 (6 bases). The CDR3 loop spans 13 amino acids. With 3 bases removed from V and 13 bases from J, the gap between germline ends came to 15 bases. Germline CDR1 and CDR2: LNHDA and SQIVND (reference sequence). CDR3 region: CASSMQGWVGLFF. CDR3 DNA: TGTGCCAGTAGTATGCAGGGGTGGGTCGGGCTGTTTTTT.

This rearrangement joins TRBV4-3 to TRBJ1-4; 9 bases are a match to TRBD1. V shed 4 bases, J shed 8 bases, and the junction held 8 bases outside the gene matches. The CDR3 is 15 amino acids. Germline V gene sequence: CDR1 LGHNA, CDR2 YSLEER. CDR3 sequence reads: CASSLDRGVSEKLFF. Written as DNA, the CDR3 is TGCGCCAGCAGCCTAGACAGGGGGGTTTCGGAAAAACTGTTTTTT.

The CDR3 DNA reads as TGCGCCAGCAGCCAAGATCGGGGGGCGCAGGCTGATGGCTACACCTTC. It specifies CASSQDRGAQADGYTF. V and J are TRBV4-3 and TRBJ1-2; possibly TRBD1 for D (6 bases). CDR3 length: 16 residues. V lost 0 bases, J lost 6 bases, and 17 bases lay in between. Germline V gives CDR1 LGHNA, CDR2 YSLEER.

The chain combines TRBV7-2 with TRBJ1-2, with a possible D match to TRBD1 (5 bases). This CDR3 is 13 amino acids long. Trimming took 5 bases from V and 4 from J, leaving 11 bases between them. Looked up from germline, CDR1 is SGHTA and CDR2 is FQGNSA. DNA for the CDR3: TGTGCCAGCAGCCCCGACAGCTTCTATGGCTACACCTTC. Its protein product is CASSPDSFYGYTF.

This clone appeared a few times. The rearrangement joins TRBV11-2 to TRBJ1-2; 11 bases agree with TRBD1. The germline gives CDR1 SGHAT, CDR2 FQNNGV. J lost 8 bases, V lost 5 bases, and 16 bases had no gene match. CDR3 length equals 17 residues. The CDR3: CASSPYPGTGGGRGYTF. The CDR3 DNA reads TGTGCCAGCAGCCCATACCCCGGGACAGGGGGTGGAAGAGGCTACACCTTC.

This chain links TRBV29-1 with TRBJ1-1, with D maybe TRBD1 (6 bases). Germline CDR1 is SQVTM and CDR2 is ANQGSEA. The CDR3 is 12 residues long. The V end was cut by 4 bases, the J end by 10 bases, with 16 bases between. As DNA, the CDR3 is TGCAGCGTTGGCCCCCAATGGGGGCCAGCTTTCTTT. It specifies CSVGPQWGPAFF.

CDR3 nucleotides: TGCGCCAGCAGCCAGGCCGGACTAGGTTACTACGAGCAGTACTTC. This codes for CASSQAGLGYYEQYF. The V and J genes are TRBV4-3 and TRBJ2-7, with 7 bases lining up with TRBD2. Trimming took 3 bases from V and 3 from J; bases not matched to a gene: 8. Germline lookup yields CDR1 LGHNA and CDR2 YSLEER. This CDR3 spans 15 amino acids.

The rearrangement joins TRBV4-3 to TRBJ2-2; 8 bases line up with TRBD1. Germline V gene lookup returns CDR1 LGHNA and CDR2 YSLEER. The trim removed 1 base at V and 6 bases at J, leaving 4 bases unmatched. This CDR3 region has 15 residues. CDR3 loop: CASSQGRTGPGELFF. CDR3 sequence (DNA): TGCGCCAGCAGCCAAGGCCGGACAGGGCCCGGGGAGCTGTTTTTT.

This clone was counted a few times. This rearrangement joins TRBV7-2 to TRBJ1-3, with D uncertain. The CDR3 loop spans 16 amino acids. The ends were cut back, 1 base at V and 0 bases at J, with 10 bases in the middle. Germline values: CDR1 SGHTA, CDR2 FQGNSA. The CDR3 loop is CASSLGLRFSGNTIYF. CDR3 coding DNA: TGTGCCAGCAGCTTAGGTCTCAGGTTCTCTGGAAACACCATATATTTT.

CDR3 protein: CASSHTRTRYSGTGAQETQYF. CDR3 coding DNA: TGTGCCAGCTCACACACCCGGACGCGATACTCCGGGACAGGGGCCCAAGAGACCCAGTACTTC. The chain couples TRBV18 to TRBJ2-5; 10 bases match TRBD1. This CDR3 is built from 21 residues. After removal of 4 bases from V and 1 base from J, the junction contained 21 bases not matched to a gene. Germline V lookup: CDR1 KGHSH, CDR2 LQKENI.

The rearrangement links TRBV7-9 to TRBJ1-6, with 8 positions matching TRBD1. CDR1 SEHNR and CDR2 FQNEAQ come from the germline V gene (reference sequence). V trimming: 4 bases; J trimming: 7 bases; junction bases outside the gene matches: 3. This CDR3 has 14 amino acids. The CDR3 is CASSSRDRNSPLHF. The CDR3 region has the DNA TGTGCCAGCAGCTCCCGGGACAGGAATTCACCCCTCCACTTT.

The gene calls are TRBV10-3 and TRBJ2-1; tentative D call: TRBD2 (5 bases). Germline V lookup: CDR1 ENHRY, CDR2 SYGVKD. V was cut by 9 bases and J by 9 bases, with 15 bases left in between. The CDR3 has 12 amino acids. The CDR3 reads CAIRRSAGEQFF. For the CDR3, the DNA is TGTGCCATAAGACGCTCGGCGGGTGAGCAGTTCTTC.

This chain uses TRBV7-3 with TRBJ2-3; 8 bases fit TRBD2. Germline assignment: CDR1 SGHTA and CDR2 FQGTGA. V gave up 3 bases and J gave up 3 bases; unmatched junction bases: 5. The CDR3 has 15 residues. CDR3: CASSFYGGVTDTQYF. For the CDR3, the DNA is TGTGCCAGCAGCTTCTACGGGGGGGTGACAGATACGCAGTATTTT.

This chain connects TRBV6-4 to TRBJ2-1; D possibly corresponds to TRBD2 (6 bases). Trimming pared 6 bases from V and 5 bases from J, leaving 14 bases between. In germline, CDR1 is MRHNA, CDR2 SNTAGT. The CDR3 has 14 amino acids. Written as DNA, the CDR3 is TGTGCCAGCAGCCAGCTAGCGAGAAACAATGAGCAGTTCTTC. Protein: CASSQLARNNEQFF.